A single sample gave rise to the 25 T cell receptor beta chains below, sequenced in a study of blood T cells in healthy people across ages. A sample-barcoded 5' primer and a J-beta primer mix were used in a second PCR of about 7 to 11 cycles. MiXCR, run by TCRdb on the 5' RACE reads, gives a single entry per CDR3 protein. Of fewer than 650,000 distinct CDR3 sequences listed, about a quarter are singletons. Another study also made use of these data, one on T cells of mothers and their children.

The sequenced sample consisted of blood. All receptors come from a boy younger than 10 in good health.

The rearrangement uses TRBV11-3 and TRBJ2-3; D is undetermined. Germline V CDR1 and CDR2: SGHNT, YENEEA. The CDR3 is 12 residues long. The V end was cut by 2 bases, the J end by 5 bases, with 5 bases between. The CDR3 coding sequence is TGTGCCAGCAGCTTAAGGGAAGATACGCAGTATTTT. Amino acid sequence: CASSLREDTQYF.

The gene calls are TRBV11-2 and TRBJ2-7; TRBD2 is a possible D gene (5 bases). CDR3 length: 12 residues. Germline V gene lookup returns CDR1 SGHAT and CDR2 FQNNGV. V lost 3 bases and J 6 bases, leaving 9 bases between the germline ends. CDR3 nucleotides: TGTGCCAGCAGCTTGAGGGATACCGAGCAGTACTTC. This sequence encodes CASSLRDTEQYF.

This clonotype came up a few times. This chain joins TRBV4-3 and TRBJ2-7; tentative D call: TRBD2 (5 bases). There are 15 residues in the CDR3. Between the trimmed V and J ends, which lost 3 bases and 1 base, there was a span of 13 bases. CDR1 is LGHNA and CDR2 is YSLEER in the germline V gene. This CDR3 is CASSQTGLGSYEQYF. As DNA, the CDR3 is TGCGCCAGCAGCCAGACCGGACTGGGTTCCTACGAGCAGTACTTC.

This clonotype showed up just a few times. The chain combines TRBV29-1 with TRBJ2-3; no firm D call. Germline-derived CDR1 and CDR2 are SQVTM and ANQGSEA. The CDR3 length is 15 residues. V lost 6 bases and J lost 4, with 20 bases in between. Written as DNA, the CDR3 is TGCAGCGTGCTGTCAAGAACTCGTCGGTCAGATACGCAGTATTTT. It is translated as CSVLSRTRRSDTQYF.

The chain employs TRBV12-3 or TRBV12-4 and TRBJ1-5; the D is unclear. This CDR3 is 15 amino acids long. The germline V and J ends were trimmed by 4 bases and 4 bases, with 14 bases remaining between them. The CDR3 loop is CASSSSVETNQPQHF. The CDR3 nucleotides read TGTGCCAGCAGTTCCTCCGTCGAGACAAATCAGCCCCAGCATTTT.

This rearrangement joins TRBV5-1 to TRBJ2-2; D tentatively reads TRBD1 or TRBD2 (6 bases each). The CDR3 is made up of 16 amino acids. CDR1 and CDR2 (germline): SGHRS, YFSETQ. Trimming removed 0 bases at V and 5 bases at J, with 14 bases between. CDR3 residues: CASSLDPGGKTGELFF. The CDR3, as DNA: TGCGCCAGCAGCTTGGACCCCGGGGGCAAGACCGGGGAGCTGTTTTTT. The full variable domain, completed using reference TRBV5-1 and TRBJ2-2, is KAGVTQTPRYLIKTRGQQVTLSCSPISGHRSVSWYQQTPGQGLQFLFEYFSETQRNKGNFPGRFSGRQFSNSRSEMNVSTLELGDSALYLCASSLDPGGKTGELFFGEGSRLTVL.

Comment on this clonotype: An end of the junction does not agree with germline; a read error may underlie this. The J gene is TRBJ2-1, the V gene TRBV5-1; the D is unclear. Germline CDR1 reads SGHRS; CDR2 reads YFSETQ. CDR3 length: 13 residues. CDR3 loop: CASSRASYNERFF. In DNA form, the CDR3 reads TGCGCCAGCAGTCGGGCCTCCTACAATGAGCGGTTCTTC.

This clonotype was recorded a few times. The chain joins TRBV6-4 to TRBJ2-2; a weak D match, TRBD2 (6 bases). Trimming pared 2 bases from V and 6 bases from J, leaving 13 bases between. The CDR3 loop spans 15 amino acids. Germline V gene lookup returns CDR1 MRHNA and CDR2 SNTAGT. In DNA form, the CDR3 reads TGTGCCAGCAGTGACGCCATAGGAGGGGCCGGGGAGCTGTTTTTT. Amino acid sequence: CASSDAIGGAGELFF.

The sample holds a few counts of this clonotype. This chain connects TRBV3-1 to TRBJ2-3; a weak D match, TRBD1 (6 bases). Germline values: CDR1 LGHDT, CDR2 YNNKEL (reference sequence). Trimming shortened V by 0 bases and J by 4 bases, and 20 bases separated the two germline ends. This CDR3 is 18 amino acids long. The CDR3 region is CASSQDVTETGVSDTQYF. The DNA of the CDR3 is TGTGCCAGCAGCCAAGATGTTACTGAGACAGGAGTCTCAGATACGCAGTATTTT.

The sample holds one count of this clonotype. The chain combines TRBV6-7 with TRBJ1-2; no reliable D call. TRBV6-7 is given ORF status, its function remaining uncertain. The CDR3 consists of 15 residues. With 0 bases removed from V and 2 bases from J, the gap between germline ends came to 10 bases. The CDR3 loop reads CASSYSVAGNYGYTF. For the CDR3, the DNA is TGTGCCAGCAGTTACTCGGTCGCTGGAAACTATGGCTACACCTTC.

The J gene is TRBJ2-5, the V gene TRBV20-1; 14 bases map to TRBD2. The CDR3 has 17 amino acids. Unmatched junction bases numbered 13, after V lost 5 bases and J lost 5 bases. CDR1 and CDR2 from the germline V gene are DFQATT and SNEGSKA (reference sequence). CDR3 protein: CSASRLAGGPWGETQYF. Here the CDR3 DNA reads TGCAGTGCTTCTCGACTAGCGGGAGGGCCCTGGGGGGAGACCCAGTACTTC.

This rearrangement joins TRBV5-1 to TRBJ2-7; D ambiguous. This CDR3 has 14 amino acids. Trimming cost V 5 bases and J 0 bases, with 12 bases left between them. CDR1 SGHRS and CDR2 YFSETQ come from the germline V gene. The CDR3 nucleotides read TGCGCCAGCAGGGTAAGAGCAAACTCCTACGAGCAGTACTTC. Its protein is CASRVRANSYEQYF. The full variable domain, its missing parts supplied by reference TRBV5-1 and TRBJ2-7, is KAGVTQTPRYLIKTRGQQVTLSCSPISGHRSVSWYQQTPGQGLQFLFEYFSETQRNKGNFPGRFSGRQFSNSRSEMNVSTLELGDSALYLCASRVRANSYEQYFGPGTRLTVT.

This clonotype was counted a few times. This chain connects TRBV2 to TRBJ2-6; 8 bases align to TRBD2. Looked up from germline, CDR1 is SNHLY and CDR2 is FYNNEI. This CDR3 region has 16 residues. V lost 6 bases to trimming and J lost 2 bases; unmatched junction nucleotides: 6. The CDR3 bases are TGTGCCAGCAGCTCCCACGGGGGGGCTGGGGCCAACGTCCTGACTTTC. This sequence encodes CASSSHGGAGANVLTF. Variable domain in full (rest from reference TRBV2 and TRBJ2-6): EPEVTQTPSHQVTQMGQEVILRCVPISNHLYFYWYRQILGQKVEFLVSFYNNEISEKSEIFDDQFSVERPDGSNFTLKIRSTKLEDSAMYFCASSSHGGAGANVLTFGAGSRLTVL.

V usage is TRBV29-1 and J usage is TRBJ1-1, with a possible D match to TRBD1 (5 bases). CDR3 length equals 13 residues. The V gene's germline CDR1 is SQVTM and CDR2 ANQGSEA. The ends were cut back, 4 bases at V and 5 bases at J, with 14 bases in the middle. CDR3 in amino acids: CSVGQGARTEAFF. The CDR3 DNA sequence: TGCAGCGTTGGCCAGGGAGCGAGGACTGAAGCTTTCTTT.

In this sample, this clonotype turned up a few times. V is TRBV2 and J is TRBJ1-5, with D unresolved. With 5 bases removed from V and 7 bases from J, the gap between germline ends came to 12 bases. This CDR3 region has 13 residues. The germline V gene encodes CDR1 SNHLY and CDR2 FYNNEI. The CDR3 DNA reads as TGTGCCAGCAGTATCGACATTAAGCAGCCCCAGCATTTT. Amino acid sequence: CASSIDIKQPQHF.

The gene calls are TRBV6-2 or TRBV6-3 and TRBJ2-5; D not resolved. The CDR3 has 14 amino acids. Germline lookup yields CDR1 MNHEY and CDR2 SVGEGT. V shed 2 bases and J shed 0 bases, with 7 bases lying between them. The CDR3 spells CASSYEVDQETQYF. CDR3 DNA sequence: TGTGCCAGCAGTTACGAGGTTGACCAAGAGACCCAGTACTTC.

This clonotype appeared a few times. The chain employs TRBV3-1 and TRBJ1-2; no firm D call. The germline V and J ends were trimmed by 0 bases and 7 bases, with 9 bases remaining between them. The germline V gene encodes CDR1 LGHDT and CDR2 YNNKEL (reference sequence). The CDR3 has 13 amino acids. CDR3: CASSQEIGVGYTF. The CDR3 bases are TGTGCCAGCAGCCAAGAGATTGGGGTTGGCTACACCTTC. The variable domain in full, completed from reference TRBV3-1 and TRBJ1-2, reads DTAVSQTPKYLVTQMGNDKSIKCEQNLGHDTMYWYKQDSKKFLKIMFSYNNKELIINETVPNRFSPKSPDKAHLNLHINSLELGDSAVYFCASSQEIGVGYTFGSGTRLTVV.

This clonotype appeared a few times. The chain joins TRBV6-2 or TRBV6-3 to TRBJ2-4, with 9 bases that match TRBD2. The CDR3 runs to 14 residues. J gave up 7 bases and V 6 bases, and 7 bases lay outside the gene matches. CDR1 is MNHEY and CDR2 is SVGEGT in the germline V gene. The CDR3: CASSPSGETNIQYF. The CDR3 DNA reads TGTGCCAGCAGCCCTAGCGGGGAGACGAACATTCAGTACTTC.

This chain joins TRBV6-4 and TRBJ2-1; the D gene could be TRBD1 or TRBD2 (5 bases each). Germline V gene sequence: CDR1 MRHNA, CDR2 SNTAGT. The germline V and J ends were trimmed by 5 bases and 5 bases, with 16 bases remaining between them. This CDR3 has 15 amino acids. CDR3 sequence (DNA): TGTGCCAGCAGTTCGGGCTCAGAGGGGAACAATGAGCAGTTCTTC. Protein: CASSSGSEGNNEQFF.

This clonotype was seen more than once but under ten times. The chain couples TRBV12-3 or TRBV12-4 to TRBJ1-4, with 10 bases identical to TRBD1. The length of the CDR3 is 15 residues. Trimming removed 5 bases from V and 6 bases from J; junction bases left unmatched: 6. CDR3 amino acids: CASSTIGQGDEKLFF. CDR3 DNA: TGTGCCAGCAGTACTATAGGACAGGGGGATGAAAAACTGTTTTTT.

This clonotype occurred a few times. The chain recombines TRBV20-1 with TRBJ2-3; possible D gene TRBD2, 5 bases. Between the trimmed V and J ends, which lost 3 bases and 2 bases, there was a span of 18 bases. Per the germline V gene, CDR1 is DFQATT and CDR2 is SNEGSKA (reference sequence). The CDR3 has 16 residues. CDR3 in DNA: TGCAGTGCTAGTGGCATGGGCGGGCGAGACACAGATACGCAGTATTTT. This codes for CSASGMGGRDTDTQYF.

This clonotype was seen a handful of times. The rearrangement joins TRBV9 to TRBJ2-2, with 8 bases matching TRBD2. Trimming at V came to 4 bases and at J to 5 bases, leaving 4 bases not matched to a gene. Per germline, CDR1 SGDLS and CDR2 YYNGEE. This CDR3 contains 14 residues. CDR3 bases: TGTGCCAGCAGCCCCGGGGGGGAAACCGGGGAGCTGTTTTTT. Amino acid sequence: CASSPGGETGELFF.

This clonotype was observed at least ten times. V usage is TRBV3-1 and J usage is TRBJ2-3, with D hard to call. The CDR3 has 12 residues. V lost 0 bases and J 9 bases, leaving 7 bases between the germline ends. The germline gives CDR1 LGHDT, CDR2 YNNKEL (reference sequence). This CDR3 reads CASSQDPGTQYF. The CDR3 bases are TGTGCCAGCAGCCAAGACCCCGGAACGCAGTATTTT.

This clonotype was observed a few times. This chain uses TRBV5-1 with TRBJ1-1, with D uncertain. The germline gives CDR1 SGHRS, CDR2 YFSETQ. The V gene lost 3 bases and the J gene lost 1 base, with 13 bases spanning the gap. The CDR3 is made up of 15 amino acids. The CDR3 sequence is CASSSAGMGNTEAFF. CDR3 nucleotides: TGCGCCAGCAGCTCGGCGGGGATGGGGAACACTGAAGCTTTCTTT.

This clonotype was found a few times. This sequence joins TRBV7-9 and TRBJ2-2; D gene unclear. Germline V gene lookup returns CDR1 SEHNR and CDR2 FQNEAQ (reference sequence). The CDR3 contains 14 residues. Trimming took 1 base from V and 3 from J, leaving 6 bases between them. The CDR3 sequence: CASSLVSDTGELFF. Written as DNA, the CDR3 is TGTGCCAGCAGCTTAGTCAGCGACACCGGGGAGCTGTTTTTT.